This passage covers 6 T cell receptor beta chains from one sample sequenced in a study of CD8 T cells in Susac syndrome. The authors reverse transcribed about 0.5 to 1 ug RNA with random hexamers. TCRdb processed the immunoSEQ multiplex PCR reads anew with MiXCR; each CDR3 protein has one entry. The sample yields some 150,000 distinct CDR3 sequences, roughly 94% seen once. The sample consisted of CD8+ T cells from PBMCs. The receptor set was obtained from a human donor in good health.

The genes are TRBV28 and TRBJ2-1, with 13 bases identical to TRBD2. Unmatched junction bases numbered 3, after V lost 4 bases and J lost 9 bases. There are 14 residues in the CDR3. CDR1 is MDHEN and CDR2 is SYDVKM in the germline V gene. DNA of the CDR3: TGTGCCAGCAGTTCTGGACTAGCGGGAGCTGAGCAGTTCTTC. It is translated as CASSSGLAGAEQFF. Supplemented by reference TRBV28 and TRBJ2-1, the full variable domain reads DVKVTQSSRYLVKRTGEKVFLECVQDMDHENMFWYRQDPGLGLRLIYFSYDVKMKEKGDIPEGYSVSREKKERFSLILESASTNQTSMYLCASSSGLAGAEQFFGPGTRLTVL.

CDR3 sequence reads: CSVEQGDAFF. CDR3 coding DNA: TGCAGCGTCGAACAGGGAGACGCTTTCTTT. This sequence joins TRBV29-1 and TRBJ1-1; D is perhaps TRBD1 (6 bases). Germline V gives CDR1 SQVTM, CDR2 ANQGSEA. V dropped 6 bases and J dropped 11 bases, with 13 bases sitting between them. This CDR3 is built from 10 residues. The complete variable domain, with remaining parts taken from reference TRBV29-1 and TRBJ1-1, reads SAVISQKPSRDICQRGTSLTIQCQVDSQVTMMFWYRQQPGQSLTLIATANQGSEATYESGFVIDKFPISRPNLTFSTLTVSNMSPEDSSIYLCSVEQGDAFFGQGTRLTVV.

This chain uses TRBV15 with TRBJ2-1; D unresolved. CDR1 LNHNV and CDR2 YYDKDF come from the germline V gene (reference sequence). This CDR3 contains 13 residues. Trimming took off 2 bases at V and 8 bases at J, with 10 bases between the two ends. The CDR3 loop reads CATSRKLPHEQFF. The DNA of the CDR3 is TGTGCCACCAGCAGAAAACTCCCCCATGAGCAGTTCTTC.

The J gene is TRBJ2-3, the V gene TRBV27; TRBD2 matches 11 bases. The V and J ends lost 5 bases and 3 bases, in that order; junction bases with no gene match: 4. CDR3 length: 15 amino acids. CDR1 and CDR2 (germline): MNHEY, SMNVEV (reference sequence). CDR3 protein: CASSVLAGDTDTQYF. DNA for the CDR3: TGTGCCAGCAGTGTACTAGCGGGAGATACAGATACGCAGTATTTT.

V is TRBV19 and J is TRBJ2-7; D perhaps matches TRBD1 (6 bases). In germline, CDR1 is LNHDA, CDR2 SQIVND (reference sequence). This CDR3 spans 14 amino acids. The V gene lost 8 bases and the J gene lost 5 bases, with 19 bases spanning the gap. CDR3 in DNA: TGTGCCAGTTCTCCTCTGGGGGCAGCCGACGAGCAGTACTTC. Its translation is CASSPLGAADEQYF.

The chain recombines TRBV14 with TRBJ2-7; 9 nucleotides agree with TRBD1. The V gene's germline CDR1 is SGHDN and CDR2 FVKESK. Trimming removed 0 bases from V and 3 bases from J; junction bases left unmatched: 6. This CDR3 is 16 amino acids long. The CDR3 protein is CASSQDVGTGIYEQYF. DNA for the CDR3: TGTGCCAGCAGCCAAGATGTGGGGACAGGGATCTACGAGCAGTACTTC.